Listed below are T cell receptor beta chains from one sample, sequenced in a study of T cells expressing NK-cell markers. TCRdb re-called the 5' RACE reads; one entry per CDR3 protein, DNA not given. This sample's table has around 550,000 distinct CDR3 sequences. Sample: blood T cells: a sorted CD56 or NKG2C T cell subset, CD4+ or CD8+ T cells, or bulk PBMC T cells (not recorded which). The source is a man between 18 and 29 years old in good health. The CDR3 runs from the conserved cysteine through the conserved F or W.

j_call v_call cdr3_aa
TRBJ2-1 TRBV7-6 CASSKSTSGRNEQFF
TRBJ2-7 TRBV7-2 CASSPGSTGSYEQYF
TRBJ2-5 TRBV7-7 CASSQDRDETQYF
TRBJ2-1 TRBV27 CASSFVLAGDNEQFF
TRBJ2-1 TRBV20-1 CSARDQRAKRSSYNEQFF
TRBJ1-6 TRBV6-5 CASSYSDGGLNSPLHF
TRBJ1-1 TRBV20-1 CSATSPGQLEAFF
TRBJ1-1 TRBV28 CAALGGAGGTEAFF
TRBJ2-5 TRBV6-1 CASTQGRLAGTQETQYF
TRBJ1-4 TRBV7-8 CASSFSLSREKLFF
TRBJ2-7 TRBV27 CASSGGFDEQYF
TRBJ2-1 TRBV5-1 CASSLEGPSVSEQFF
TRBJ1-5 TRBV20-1 CSATLQGNSNQPQHF
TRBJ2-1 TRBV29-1 CSVVSGRAQNEQFF
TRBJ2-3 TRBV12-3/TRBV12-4 CASWFTKLARSTDTQYF
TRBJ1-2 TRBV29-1 CSVETDPNYGYTF
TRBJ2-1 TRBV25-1 CASSVSSGVAYNEQFF
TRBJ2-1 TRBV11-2 CASSPPLAEEGFF
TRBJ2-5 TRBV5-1 CASSSYGLGETQYF
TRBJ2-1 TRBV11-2 CASSLARLAGYEQFF
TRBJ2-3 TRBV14 CASSQNFLLAGGPSTDTQYF
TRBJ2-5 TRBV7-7 CATSLARKETQYF
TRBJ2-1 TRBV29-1 CSVEWALGEQFF
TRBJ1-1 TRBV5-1 CASSLGGLSAFF
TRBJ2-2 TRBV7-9 CATISGTSGGELFF